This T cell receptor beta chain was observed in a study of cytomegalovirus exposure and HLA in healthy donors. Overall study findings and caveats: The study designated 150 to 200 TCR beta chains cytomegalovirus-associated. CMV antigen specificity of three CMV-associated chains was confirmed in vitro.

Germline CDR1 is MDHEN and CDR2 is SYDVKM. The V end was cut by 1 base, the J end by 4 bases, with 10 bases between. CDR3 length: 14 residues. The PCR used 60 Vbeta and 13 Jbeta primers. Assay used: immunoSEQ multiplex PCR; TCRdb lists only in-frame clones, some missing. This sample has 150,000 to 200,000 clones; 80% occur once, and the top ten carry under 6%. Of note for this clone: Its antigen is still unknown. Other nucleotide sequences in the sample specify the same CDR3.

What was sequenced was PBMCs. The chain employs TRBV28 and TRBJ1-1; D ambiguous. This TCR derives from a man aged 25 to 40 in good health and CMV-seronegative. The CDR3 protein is CASSLSGGGTEAFF. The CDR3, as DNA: TGTGCCAGCAGTTTATCCGGCGGAGGCACTGAAGCTTTCTTT. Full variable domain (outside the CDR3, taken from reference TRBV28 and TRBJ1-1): DVKVTQSSRYLVKRTGEKVFLECVQDMDHENMFWYRQDPGLGLRLIYFSYDVKMKEKGDIPEGYSVSREKKERFSLILESASTNQTSMYLCASSLSGGGTEAFFGQGTRLTVV.